This paragraph covers one TCR beta chain sequence. Trimming removed 0 bases from V and 6 bases from J, with 5 bases in between. The CDR3 length is 13 residues. Germline CDR1 and CDR2: LGHNA and YSLEER. This record comes from a study of OX40 agonist ivuxolimab in advanced cancers. With baseline, cycle 4 day 1, and cycle 7 day 1 as timepoints, blood was sampled. Some clones are missing from TCRdb's copy, which holds only in-frame ones; the method was immunoSEQ multiplex PCR. The profile covers about 34,000 clones, with roughly nine tenths appearing a single time and 8.5% to 9.5% taken by the ten largest.

Sequenced material: CD4+ or CD8+ T cells sorted from blood, taken in a trial of the OX40 agonist ivuxolimab. The V gene is TRBV4-3, the J gene TRBJ2-2; the D is unclear. This TCR came from an adult with an advanced solid tumor such as melanoma, head and neck, liver or kidney cancer. CDR3 protein: CASSQDRAGELFF. The CDR3 nucleotides are TGCGCCAGCAGCCAAGATAGAGCCGGGGAGCTGTTTTTT.